Listed below are T cell receptor beta chains from one sample, sequenced in a study of CD4 T cells in relation to SARS-CoV-2 and coronaviruses. The table came from immunoSEQ multiplex PCR; TCRdb's copy has only in-frame clones and leaves some out. The table includes 30,000 to 40,000 clones, roughly 73% detected once. These receptors have no identified antigens. The sequencing input was memory CD4+ T cells from PBMCs, cultured in vitro. Every receptor here comes from an adult with COVID-19. Both conserved end residues are part of each CDR3. Fields, in order: D gene, J gene, clone size, V gene, CDR3 protein, CDR3 DNA. The D gene is left open where the match is weak. Some rows have no size entry. The others give once, few or many, or a class for an expanded clone.

NA | TRBJ2-3 | NA | TRBV11-3 | CASSEMGSTDTQYF | TGTGCCAGCAGCGAAATGGGGAGCACAGATACGCAGTATTTT
NA | TRBJ1-4 | NA | TRBV18 | CASSPPVSGYNEKLFF | TGTGCCAGCTCACCACCGGTCTCGGGTTATAATGAAAAACTGTTTTTT
NA | TRBJ1-2 | NA | TRBV15 | CATSRDILNRRSNYGYTF | TGTGCCACCAGCAGAGATATCTTGAACAGACGCTCTAACTATGGCTACACCTTC
NA | TRBJ2-1 | NA | TRBV2 | CASRLSRQGWGEQFF | TGTGCCAGCAGGCTATCCAGGCAGGGGTGGGGTGAGCAGTTCTTC
NA | TRBJ2-4 | NA | TRBV2 | CASNFRQELAKNIQYF | TGTGCCAGCAATTTCCGACAGGAGCTAGCCAAAAACATTCAGTACTTC
NA | TRBJ2-5 | NA | TRBV11-2 | CASSLGSQETQYF | TGTGCCAGCAGCTTAGGGTCGCAAGAGACCCAGTACTTC
NA | TRBJ2-1 | NA | TRBV7-3 | CASSLFGVQEDEQFF | TGTGCCAGCTCTCTCTTTGGGGTACAGGAAGATGAGCAGTTCTTC
NA | TRBJ2-1 | few | TRBV2 | CASRLHLLSDNEQFF | TGTGCCAGCAGGTTACACCTCCTCTCGGACAATGAGCAGTTCTTC
NA | TRBJ2-2 | NA | TRBV5-1 | CASSFDRFNTGELFF | TGCGCCAGCAGCTTCGATCGGTTTAACACCGGGGAGCTGTTTTTT
NA | TRBJ1-2 | once | TRBV18 | CASSPSLDLNYGYTF | TGTGCCAGCTCACCGTCCTTGGACCTCAACTATGGCTACACCTTC
TRBD1 | TRBJ2-7 | NA | TRBV7-8 | CASSLLLTKGAEQYF | TGTGCCAGCAGCTTATTACTAACAAAGGGGGCCGAGCAGTACTTC
NA | TRBJ2-5 | NA | TRBV5-4 | CASSPWGQGPPHF | TGTGCCAGCAGCCCTTGGGGCCAGGGTCCCCCCCACTTC
NA | TRBJ1-6 | NA | TRBV30 | CAWKRFYNSPLHF | TGTGCCTGGAAGCGGTTCTATAATTCACCCCTCCACTTT
TRBD2 | TRBJ2-1 | NA | TRBV7-9 | CASSLSSRASGLDNEQFF | TGTGCCAGCAGCTTATCTTCCCGGGCTAGCGGGCTTGACAATGAGCAGTTCTTC
NA | TRBJ1-4 | NA | TRBV7-8 | CASSSTDRSNEKLFF | TGTGCCAGCAGCTCAACGGACCGGTCCAATGAAAAACTGTTTTTT
NA | TRBJ2-1 | once | TRBV19 | CASSKTGYNEQFF | TGTGCCAGTAGCAAGACAGGCTACAATGAGCAGTTCTTC